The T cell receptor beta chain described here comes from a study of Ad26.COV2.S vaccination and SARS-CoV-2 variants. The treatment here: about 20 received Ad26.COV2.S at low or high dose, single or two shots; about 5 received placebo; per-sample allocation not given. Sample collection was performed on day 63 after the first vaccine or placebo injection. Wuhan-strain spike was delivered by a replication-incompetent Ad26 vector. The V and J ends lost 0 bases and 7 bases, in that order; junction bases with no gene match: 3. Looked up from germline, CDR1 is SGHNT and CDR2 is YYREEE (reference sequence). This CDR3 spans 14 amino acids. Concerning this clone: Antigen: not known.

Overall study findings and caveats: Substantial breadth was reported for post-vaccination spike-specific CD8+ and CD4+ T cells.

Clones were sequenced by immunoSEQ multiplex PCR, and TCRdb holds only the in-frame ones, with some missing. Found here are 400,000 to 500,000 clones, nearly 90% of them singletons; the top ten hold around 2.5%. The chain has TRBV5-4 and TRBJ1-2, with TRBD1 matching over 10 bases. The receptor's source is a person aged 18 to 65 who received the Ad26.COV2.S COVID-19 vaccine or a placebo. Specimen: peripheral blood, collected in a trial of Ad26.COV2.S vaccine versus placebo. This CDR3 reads CASSLGQGASGYTF. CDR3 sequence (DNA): TGTGCCAGCAGCTTGGGACAGGGGGCTAGTGGCTACACCTTC.